These 28 T cell receptor beta chains were sequenced from one sample in a study of CXCR3-negative and CXCR3-positive naive CD8 T cells. General study points: More hydrophobic TRB CDR3s occurred in CXCR3-positive than in CXCR3-negative naive cells.

All TRB cDNA libraries came from 5' RACE performed with UMI labels. TCRdb re-called the 5' RACE reads and catalogs CDR3 proteins one per entry, DNA excluded. The sample has 50,000 to 65,000 distinct CDR3 sequences. These receptors are not linked to any known antigen. The sample was naive CXCR3+ CD8+ T cells from blood. Subset denoted: CD45RO-CCR7+CD27+CD95- naive CD8+ T cells expressing CXCR3 (TNR3+). The receptors stem from a human donor in good health. Some clones in this sample may be carry-over from other donors' samples.

V gene TRBV15 combines with J gene TRBJ2-2. CDR3 length equals 12 residues. Germline CDR1 LNHNV, CDR2 YYDKDF (reference sequence). This CDR3 is CPTSVHTGELFF.

The rearrangement joins TRBV14 to TRBJ2-7; lacking DNA, the TRBD1 call made by TCRdb goes unchecked. Germline V gene sequence: CDR1 SGHDN, CDR2 FVKESK. CDR3 size: 14 residues. CDR3: CASSPNGGGYEQYF.

The rearrangement uses TRBV20-1 and TRBJ2-7; TCRdb's D call, TRBD1, is unchecked because there is no DNA. The germline CDR1 and CDR2 sequences are DFQATT and SNEGSKA (reference sequence). The CDR3 has 13 residues. This CDR3 reads CSARRGALYEQYF.

J is TRBJ2-1 and V is TRBV7-7; TCRdb's D call of TRBD2 is untestable without DNA. The V gene's germline CDR1 is SSHAT and CDR2 FNYEAQ (reference sequence). The CDR3 runs 16 residues. The CDR3 sequence: CASSLDRTSVYNEQFF.

This sequence joins TRBV11-2 and TRBJ1-1. The germline gives CDR1 SGHAT, CDR2 FQNNGV. The CDR3 has 14 amino acids. Here the CDR3 reads CASSLAFGNAEAFF. The whole variable domain, remainder taken from reference TRBV11-2 and TRBJ1-1, is EAGVAQSPRYKIIEKRQSVAFWCNPISGHATLYWYQQILGQGPKLLIQFQNNGVVDDSQLPKDRFSAERLKGVDSTLKIQPAKLEDSAVYLCASSLAFGNAEAFFGQGTRLTVV.

This chain connects TRBV6-5 to TRBJ2-2; TCRdb's D call, TRBD2, is unchecked because there is no DNA. CDR3 length equals 14 residues. Germline V gene lookup returns CDR1 MNHEY and CDR2 SVGAGI. The CDR3 protein is CASRRGGHTGELFF.

The chain links TRBV7-3 to TRBJ2-5. The CDR3 extends over 14 amino acids. CDR1 and CDR2 from the germline V gene are SGHTA and FQGTGA. CDR3 residues: CASRVDGGQETQYF.

The V call is TRBV7-8, the J call TRBJ2-5. From germline, CDR1 is SGHVS and CDR2 FQNEAQ. The CDR3 loop spans 14 amino acids. The CDR3 loop reads CASSLGTEVETQYF.

This chain connects TRBV7-9 to TRBJ2-7; TCRdb designates TRBD1, a call that cannot be tested without DNA. CDR3 size: 16 residues. Per germline, CDR1 SEHNR and CDR2 FQNEAQ (reference sequence). CDR3 amino acids: CASSLAYGQGRHEQYF.

The chain couples TRBV21-1 to TRBJ2-1. TRBV21-1 is recorded as a pseudogene. The CDR3 length is 16 residues. This CDR3 is CASSKAARIKYNEQFF.

This chain uses TRBV5-5 with TRBJ2-1; with no DNA, the TCRdb D assignment of TRBD2 cannot be verified. Germline V gene lookup returns CDR1 SGHKS and CDR2 YYEKEE (reference sequence). This CDR3 spans 14 amino acids. This chain's CDR3 is CASIIYGGSHEQFF.

V and J are TRBV7-2 and TRBJ2-2; TCRdb's D call, TRBD1, is unchecked because there is no DNA. Germline V CDR1 and CDR2: SGHTA, FQGNSA. The CDR3 is 14 amino acids. The CDR3 protein is CASAPRRGLGELFF.

This chain connects TRBV7-9 to TRBJ2-7. Germline assignment: CDR1 SEHNR and CDR2 FQNEAQ (reference sequence). This CDR3 has 14 amino acids. CDR3 residues: CASSVVEIRYEQYF.

The J gene is TRBJ1-1, the V gene TRBV29-1; absent DNA, TCRdb's TRBD1 call cannot be checked. CDR1 and CDR2 (germline): SQVTM, ANQGSEA. The CDR3 consists of 13 residues. The CDR3 sequence is CSVEAGRGTEAFF.

This rearrangement joins TRBV19 to TRBJ2-3; the TCRdb call, TRBD2, lacks DNA for checking. This CDR3 region has 16 residues. CDR1 is LNHDA and CDR2 is SQIVND in the germline V gene (reference sequence). This CDR3 is CASRKEVAGGPDTQYF.

The rearrangement joins TRBV20-1 to TRBJ1-5; TCRdb indicates TRBD1, and absent DNA this call remains unverified. This CDR3 is built from 14 residues. Germline V gene sequence: CDR1 DFQATT, CDR2 SNEGSKA (reference sequence). CDR3 protein: CSAGSGTGNQPQHF.

The chain carries TRBV6-5 and TRBJ2-3; TCRdb's D call of TRBD1 is untestable without DNA. From germline, CDR1 is MNHEY and CDR2 SVGAGI. This CDR3 is 19 amino acids long. The CDR3 loop reads CASSYTIPPWDRATDTQYF.

The chain couples TRBV10-1 to TRBJ2-7. This CDR3 has 15 residues. CDR1 is WNHNN and CDR2 is SYGVQD in the germline V gene (reference sequence). The CDR3 is CASSESLGLGYEQYF.

The J gene is TRBJ2-3, the V gene TRBV20-1; TCRdb reports TRBD2, a call that lacks DNA to check it against. The CDR3 is made up of 17 amino acids. Germline V gene lookup returns CDR1 DFQATT and CDR2 SNEGSKA (reference sequence). The CDR3 protein is CSANTAGGAGVADTQYF.

The chain is built from TRBV9 and TRBJ2-7; TCRdb gives TRBD1 as the D gene, but with no DNA this cannot be confirmed. The CDR3 is 14 amino acids. Germline V gives CDR1 SGDLS, CDR2 YYNGEE. CDR3 residues: CASTVGHGSYEQYF.

The V and J genes are TRBV7-4 and TRBJ1-1. The CDR3 runs to 18 residues. Germline V gene sequence: CDR1 SGHVT, CDR2 SQSDAQ. The CDR3 here is CASSPTTAPGPLNTEAFF.

The V gene is TRBV12-3 or TRBV12-4, the J gene TRBJ2-1; the TRBD2 assignment by TCRdb is unverifiable without DNA. CDR3 length: 15 residues. This CDR3 reads CASSLLSGIYNEQFF.

V is TRBV29-1 and J is TRBJ2-7; absent DNA, TCRdb's TRBD1 call cannot be checked. The CDR3 contains 14 residues. Looked up from germline, CDR1 is SQVTM and CDR2 is ANQGSEA. The CDR3 is CSVEIRDRDYEQYF.

CDR3 sequence reads: CASSGVPGGYTF. This chain joins TRBV2 and TRBJ1-2. Germline CDR1 reads SNHLY; CDR2 reads FYNNEI. The CDR3 has 12 amino acids.

V is TRBV28 and J is TRBJ2-7; the D call from TCRdb, TRBD1, cannot be confirmed without DNA. This CDR3 has 15 residues. The V gene's germline CDR1 is MDHEN and CDR2 SYDVKM. The CDR3: CASSLGLASSYEQYF.

The chain joins TRBV28 to TRBJ2-5; TCRdb proposes TRBD2, but this gene call is untestable without DNA. There are 14 residues in the CDR3. Germline CDR1 is MDHEN and CDR2 is SYDVKM. Here the CDR3 reads CASSFSLRSETQYF.

The gene calls are TRBV14 and TRBJ2-2. CDR1 and CDR2 from the germline V gene are SGHDN and FVKESK. The CDR3 totals 13 residues. The CDR3: CASSHTMTGELFF.

This chain joins TRBV29-1 and TRBJ2-1. The CDR3 is 14 residues long. The germline CDR1 and CDR2 sequences are SQVTM and ANQGSEA. CDR3 loop: CSVEGLGRGDEQFF.